A single sample gave rise to the 27 T cell receptor beta chains below, sequenced in a study of response to subunit inactivated influenza vaccine. MiXCR, run by TCRdb on the RT-PCR reads, gives a single entry per CDR3 protein. The sample has about 700,000 distinct CDR3 sequences, roughly 14% seen once. Here the sequenced sample was PBMCs from blood, taken roughly 15 days before vaccination. Receptors were obtained from a man aged 50-59 years who received an inactivated influenza vaccine.

In this sample, this clonotype turned up a few times. This chain connects TRBV4-2 to TRBJ2-1; weak D call: TRBD2 (5 bases). Trimming took 3 bases from V and 7 from J, leaving 10 bases between them. This CDR3 is 13 amino acids long. Looked up from germline, CDR1 is LGHNA and CDR2 is YNFKEQ. CDR3 nucleotides: TGTGCCAGCAGCCAGTTATCGGGGAATGAGCAGTTCTTC. It codes for CASSQLSGNEQFF.

This clonotype was detected ten times or more. The V call is TRBV5-1, the J call TRBJ2-2; the match to TRBD2 covers 13 bases. The CDR3 is made up of 18 amino acids. Per the germline V gene, CDR1 is SGHRS and CDR2 is YFSETQ. Trimming took 3 bases from V and 5 from J; bases not matched to a gene: 10. Here the CDR3 reads CASSYETSGGLWTGELFF. As DNA, the CDR3 is TGCGCCAGCAGCTACGAGACTAGCGGGGGGTTGTGGACCGGGGAGCTGTTTTTT.

The chain combines TRBV4-3 with TRBJ1-2; tentative D call: TRBD1 (6 bases). The V gene's germline CDR1 is LGHNA and CDR2 YSLEER. CDR3 length: 14 amino acids. Trimming cost V 4 bases and J 3 bases, with 12 bases left between them. CDR3 sequence: CASSRDKAYYGYTF. CDR3 in DNA: TGCGCCAGCAGCCGGGACAAGGCGTACTATGGCTACACCTTC.

This clonotype was detected a few times. The V and J genes are TRBV7-8 and TRBJ1-1; 8 bases line up with TRBD1. Germline assignment: CDR1 SGHVS and CDR2 FQNEAQ. Trimming cost V 4 bases and J 5 bases; bases outside gene matches: 12. This CDR3 has 16 residues. CDR3 in amino acids: CASSSYAGQGMTEAFF. DNA of the CDR3: TGTGCCAGCAGCTCCTACGCTGGACAGGGAATGACTGAAGCTTTCTTT.

On this clonotype itself: This could be a read error, since a much larger clone is one nucleotide away. V and J are TRBV28 and TRBJ2-3, with 8 bases identical to TRBD2. The CDR3 sequence is 17 residues long. Germline lookup yields CDR1 MDHEN and CDR2 SYDVKM. CDR3 coding DNA: TGTGCCAGCAGTTTATTTCGGGGGGGCAGTGTCACAGCTACGCAGTATTTT. Its protein is CASSLFRGGSVTATQYF.

This clonotype was seen only a few times. The V call is TRBV20-1, the J call TRBJ2-7, with D perhaps TRBD2 (5 bases). The germline V gene encodes CDR1 DFQATT and CDR2 SNEGSKA (reference sequence). Between the trimmed V and J ends, which lost 0 bases and 3 bases, there was a span of 9 bases. The CDR3 sequence is 13 residues long. CDR3 protein: CSARESGSYEQYF. CDR3 DNA sequence: TGCAGTGCTAGAGAGAGCGGCAGCTACGAGCAGTACTTC.

The CDR3 DNA follows: TGCGCCAGCAGTCCCGCCGGACAGGGATCGTGGGGCTACACCTTC. Encoded protein: CASSPAGQGSWGYTF. The V and J genes are TRBV5-1 and TRBJ1-2, with 8 bases lining up with TRBD1. V shed 5 bases, J shed 8 bases, and the junction held 14 bases outside the gene matches. Germline CDR1 reads SGHRS; CDR2 reads YFSETQ. This CDR3 contains 15 residues.

The chain recombines TRBV11-2 with TRBJ2-1, with TRBD2 matching 8 bases. Germline V lookup: CDR1 SGHAT, CDR2 FQNNGV. The CDR3 runs 14 residues. V shed 8 bases and J 9 bases; nucleotides not matched to a gene: 12. The CDR3 bases are TGTGCCAGCCGTACTAACGGGGGGGCGGTTGAGCAGTTCTTC. Translation: CASRTNGGAVEQFF.

The chain couples TRBV29-1 to TRBJ2-7; D is perhaps TRBD1 or TRBD2 (5 bases each). This CDR3 spans 13 amino acids. V gave up 7 bases and J gave up 3 bases, with 16 bases separating them. Germline lookup yields CDR1 SQVTM and CDR2 ANQGSEA. The CDR3 region has the DNA TGCAGCGCGGTTGGGGGAGAGGTCTACGAGCAGTACTTC. Its translation is CSAVGGEVYEQYF.

This rearrangement joins TRBV7-2 to TRBJ2-7; no reliable D call. The CDR3 consists of 14 residues. The germline CDR1 and CDR2 sequences are SGHTA and FQGNSA. The V and J ends lost 1 base and 2 bases respectively, with 9 bases between them. The DNA of the CDR3 is TGTGCCAGCAGCTTAGGTCCTATTGCCTACGAGCAGTACTTC. Its translation is CASSLGPIAYEQYF.

V and J are TRBV24-1 and TRBJ2-1; 7 bases fit TRBD1. The germline V gene has CDR1 KGHDR and CDR2 SFDVKD. The CDR3 length is 15 residues. V lost 3 bases, J lost 1 base, and 2 bases stayed unmatched. This CDR3 is CATSDVRGSYNEQFF. The CDR3 region has the DNA TGTGCCACCAGTGATGTCAGGGGGTCCTACAATGAGCAGTTCTTC.

This clonotype was observed a few times. The chain joins TRBV11-2 to TRBJ2-1; perhaps D is TRBD1 or TRBD2 (5 bases each). CDR3 length: 15 residues. Trimming took 6 bases from V and 4 from J, leaving 16 bases between them. From germline, CDR1 is SGHAT and CDR2 FQNNGV. The CDR3 bases are TGTGCCAGCAGTCAGGGCATTGAGGGTTACAATGAGCAGTTCTTC. Translating it yields CASSQGIEGYNEQFF.

Details on this clonotype: A much larger clone differs by one base, so this may be a read error. The chain couples TRBV7-2 to TRBJ2-5, with 14 bases that match TRBD2. The CDR3 runs to 15 residues. Trimming took 9 bases from V and 5 from J; bases not matched to a gene: 8. Germline V gene data show CDR1 as SGHTA and CDR2 as FQGNSA. The CDR3, as DNA: TGTGCCAGGAGCCCTCGGACTAGCGGGAGGGAGACCCAGTACTTC. It codes for CARSPRTSGRETQYF.

There are many counts of this clonotype. The chain links TRBV7-2 to TRBJ1-5; 7 nucleotides agree with TRBD1. Looked up from germline, CDR1 is SGHTA and CDR2 is FQGNSA. The junction had 1 base not matched to a gene; V was cut back by 2 bases and J by 6 bases. The CDR3 consists of 13 residues. The CDR3 bases are TGTGCCAGCAGCTTAACAGGGGTTCAGCCCCAGCATTTT. Protein: CASSLTGVQPQHF.

A few counts support this clonotype. This sequence joins TRBV29-1 and TRBJ2-7; no definite D call. This CDR3 contains 16 residues. In germline, CDR1 is SQVTM, CDR2 ANQGSEA. V was clipped by 3 bases and J by 3 bases, with 21 bases between them. CDR3 bases: TGCAGCGTTGATTCCCCCGACATACAGACTTACTACGAGCAGTACTTC. Encoded protein: CSVDSPDIQTYYEQYF.

The chain uses TRBV7-3 and TRBJ2-1; D possibly corresponds to TRBD2 (5 bases). This CDR3 has 17 amino acids. V dropped 0 bases and J dropped 8 bases, with 20 bases sitting between them. Germline CDR1 SGHTA, CDR2 FQGTGA. As DNA, the CDR3 is TGTGCCAGCAGCTTAACAGTCGGGGAGTGGAAGTTTGATGAGCAGTTCTTC. This codes for CASSLTVGEWKFDEQFF.

V is TRBV6-6 and J is TRBJ1-2, with D hard to call. Germline values: CDR1 MNHNY, CDR2 SVGAGI (reference sequence). The V end lost 2 bases, the J end lost 8 bases, and 9 bases lay between the germline ends. The CDR3 contains 12 residues. The CDR3 region has the DNA TGTGCCAGCAGTTACGCCACTGGCGGCTACACCTTC. This encodes CASSYATGGYTF.

The V call is TRBV11-1, the J call TRBJ2-1; 12 bases are shared with TRBD1. V gave up 6 bases and J gave up 9 bases; unmatched junction bases: 21. Germline V gives CDR1 SGHAT, CDR2 FQDESV (reference sequence). The CDR3 is made up of 19 amino acids. CDR3 residues: CASRSPAGTGGIWWGEQFF. CDR3 coding DNA: TGTGCCAGCAGATCACCAGCCGGGACAGGGGGCATTTGGTGGGGTGAGCAGTTCTTC.

This clonotype has more than one count but fewer than ten. The rearrangement links TRBV7-2 to TRBJ2-5, with 7 bases fitting TRBD1. Trimming cost V 5 bases and J 4 bases; bases outside gene matches: 7. This CDR3 comprises 14 residues. Germline lookup yields CDR1 SGHTA and CDR2 FQGNSA. DNA of the CDR3: TGTGCCAGCAGCAAGACAGGGACGTTAGAGACCCAGTACTTC. This gives the protein CASSKTGTLETQYF. Variable domain in full (rest from reference TRBV7-2 and TRBJ2-5): GAGVSQSPSNKVTEKGKDVELRCDPISGHTALYWYRQSLGQGLEFLIYFQGNSAPDKSGLPSDRFSAERTGGSVSTLTIQRTQQEDSAVYLCASSKTGTLETQYFGPGTRLLVL.

The J gene is TRBJ2-7, the V gene TRBV28, with D perhaps TRBD1 or TRBD2 (5 bases each). The V end lost 6 bases, the J end lost 2 bases, and 11 bases lay between the germline ends. The V gene's germline CDR1 is MDHEN and CDR2 SYDVKM. The CDR3 length is 13 residues. The CDR3 DNA reads as TGTGCCAGCAGCTACGGGGCTACCTACGAGCAGTACTTC. Amino acid sequence: CASSYGATYEQYF.

This chain links TRBV28 with TRBJ2-5; 7 nucleotides line up with TRBD2. V shed 3 bases, J shed 5 bases, and the junction held 12 bases outside the gene matches. The germline CDR1 and CDR2 sequences are MDHEN and SYDVKM. The CDR3 loop spans 16 amino acids. This CDR3 is CASSLPYWGGSETQYF. The CDR3, as DNA: TGTGCCAGCAGTTTGCCGTACTGGGGGGGAAGCGAGACCCAGTACTTC.

The chain uses TRBV20-1 and TRBJ2-7; 7 nucleotides match TRBD2. V lost 3 bases to trimming and J lost 1 base; unmatched junction nucleotides: 3. CDR1 is DFQATT, CDR2 SNEGSKA, per germline (reference sequence). The CDR3 is 13 amino acids. The CDR3 loop is CSASGGESYEQYF. For the CDR3, the DNA is TGCAGTGCTAGTGGGGGGGAATCCTACGAGCAGTACTTC.

CDR3 in DNA: TGTGCCAGCAGCACCGGGGGCCGACAAAACCATGGCTACACCTTC. Translation: CASSTGGRQNHGYTF. The rearrangement uses TRBV7-8 and TRBJ1-2, with D possibly matching TRBD1 (6 bases). This CDR3 spans 15 amino acids. Germline V CDR1 and CDR2: SGHVS, FQNEAQ. Trimming shortened V by 5 bases and J by 6 bases, and 19 bases separated the two germline ends. The whole variable domain, remainder taken from reference TRBV7-8 and TRBJ1-2, is GAGVSQSPRYKVAKRGQDVALRCDPISGHVSLFWYQQALGQGPEFLTYFQNEAQLDKSGLPSDRFFAERPEGSVSTLKIQRTQQEDSAVYLCASSTGGRQNHGYTFGSGTRLTVV.

This clonotype came up many times. This chain joins TRBV6-1 and TRBJ2-1, with TRBD2 matching 11 bases. The germline V gene has CDR1 MNHNS and CDR2 SASEGT. The J segment lost 3 bases and the V segment lost 5 bases, leaving 9 bases of the junction unmatched. The CDR3 is made up of 17 amino acids. This CDR3 is CASSPAASGRHYNEQFF. CDR3 DNA: TGTGCCAGCAGTCCAGCGGCTAGCGGGAGGCACTACAATGAGCAGTTCTTC.

V usage is TRBV6-2 or TRBV6-3 and J usage is TRBJ1-5; the D gene is possibly TRBD1 (5 bases). From germline, CDR1 is MNHEY and CDR2 SVGEGT. This CDR3 is built from 15 residues. The ends were cut back, 4 bases at V and 3 bases at J, with 13 bases in the middle. The CDR3 nucleotides are TGTGCCAGCAGTTCCCGGGGACGGATCAATCAGCCCCAGCATTTT. It encodes CASSSRGRINQPQHF.

This clonotype came up many times. The chain recombines TRBV12-3 or TRBV12-4 with TRBJ2-3; D may correspond to TRBD1 or TRBD2 (6 bases each). The CDR3 is 12 residues long. Trimming left V 7 bases short and J 10 bases short, with 15 bases between. The CDR3 DNA reads as TGTGCCAGCAAGGTAGCGGAGGGGGCGCAGTATTTT. Translating gives CASKVAEGAQYF.

Here the CDR3 DNA reads TGTGCCAGTAGTACTAACAGGCCAGCCGAAGCCTACGAGCAGTACTTC. Its translation is CASSTNRPAEAYEQYF. The chain carries TRBV19 and TRBJ2-7; weak D call: TRBD1 (5 bases). Trimming pared 4 bases from V and 2 bases from J, leaving 18 bases between. The CDR3 is 16 amino acids. Germline loops: CDR1 LNHDA, CDR2 SQIVND (reference sequence).